A selection of T cell receptor beta chains follows, all from one sample in a study of shared clonotypes between healthy human individuals. Generated by immunoSEQ multiplex PCR, the TCRdb table keeps only in-frame clones and is missing some. The repertoire holds approximately 1,000,000 clones, with approximately 75% as singletons. Sequencing used memory CD4+ T cells from PBMCs. The receptors come from a man between 18 and 35 years old in good health. Some clones in this sample may be carry-over from other donors' samples. Each CDR3 is given with its conserved first and last residue. The D gene is left open where the match is weak. Expanded clones get a size class; other rows say once, few or many, or leave the size out.

V gene: TRBV7-9; J gene: TRBJ1-1; D gene: TRBD1; clone size: once; CDR3 DNA: TGTGCCAGCAGCTACCGACAGGGAGGCACTGAAGCTTTCTTT; CDR3 protein: CASSYRQGGTEAFF
V gene: TRBV11-2; J gene: TRBJ1-1; D gene: NA; clone size: NA; CDR3 DNA: TGTGCCAGCAGCTTAGATGGGGCCGGGGTCAACACTGAAGCTTTCTTT; CDR3 protein: CASSLDGAGVNTEAFF
V gene: TRBV4-2; J gene: TRBJ1-2; D gene: NA; clone size: NA; CDR3 DNA: TGTGCCAGCAGCCAAGGTCCAGGGGTCTATGGCTACACCTTC; CDR3 protein: CASSQGPGVYGYTF
V gene: TRBV27; J gene: TRBJ2-2; D gene: NA; clone size: NA; CDR3 DNA: TGTGCCAGCAGTAGCTACAGCAGAGCGAACACCGGGGAGCTGTTTTTT; CDR3 protein: CASSSYSRANTGELFF
V gene: TRBV7-3; J gene: TRBJ2-2; D gene: NA; clone size: once; CDR3 DNA: TGTGCCAGCAGCCCCCAGGATGAAAACACCGGGGAGCTGTTTTTT; CDR3 protein: CASSPQDENTGELFF
V gene: TRBV30; J gene: TRBJ1-6; D gene: NA; clone size: NA; CDR3 DNA: TGTGCCTGGAGTGCGGATTCACCCCTCCACTTT; CDR3 protein: CAWSADSPLHF
V gene: TRBV5-1; J gene: TRBJ1-2; D gene: NA; clone size: few; CDR3 DNA: TGCGCCAGCAGCTCTGGACCGAAGGGGGGCTACACCTTC; CDR3 protein: CASSSGPKGGYTF
V gene: TRBV2; J gene: TRBJ2-5; D gene: NA; clone size: NA; CDR3 DNA: TGTGCCAGCAGCTTTTTAACGGGAGTAGGAGAGACCCAGTACTTC; CDR3 protein: CASSFLTGVGETQYF
V gene: TRBV10-2; J gene: TRBJ1-5; D gene: TRBD1; clone size: once; CDR3 DNA: TGCGCCAGCTTAAAGACAGGGGTCGGTCAGCCCCAGCATTTT; CDR3 protein: CASLKTGVGQPQHF
V gene: TRBV5-1; J gene: TRBJ1-4; D gene: NA; clone size: NA; CDR3 DNA: TGCGCGAGCAAGACGGCGGGCAGTTCGGTCGAAAAACTGTTTTTT; CDR3 protein: CASKTAGSSVEKLFF
V gene: TRBV2; J gene: TRBJ1-2; D gene: NA; clone size: NA; CDR3 DNA: TGTGCCACCCTAAGAGGGCAGGGGAACTATGGCTACACCTTC; CDR3 protein: CATLRGQGNYGYTF
V gene: TRBV28; J gene: TRBJ1-5; D gene: NA; clone size: few; CDR3 DNA: TGTGCCAGCAGTTCCCCAGGGGTCAGAAAGCAGCCCCAGCATTTT; CDR3 protein: CASSSPGVRKQPQHF
V gene: TRBV4-1; J gene: TRBJ2-3; D gene: NA; clone size: once; CDR3 DNA: TGCGCCAGCAGCCAAGGAGAATGGCTCAGTACAGATACGCAGTATTTT; CDR3 protein: CASSQGEWLSTDTQYF
V gene: TRBV5-1; J gene: TRBJ2-1; D gene: NA; clone size: NA; CDR3 DNA: TGCGCCAGCAGCTTCGGCAATGAGCAGTTCTTC; CDR3 protein: CASSFGNEQFF
V gene: TRBV7-9; J gene: TRBJ2-5; D gene: NA; clone size: NA; CDR3 DNA: TGTGCCAGCAGTTCACAAGAGACCCAGTACTTC; CDR3 protein: CASSSQETQYF
V gene: TRBV7-6; J gene: TRBJ2-4; D gene: NA; clone size: NA; CDR3 DNA: TGTGCCAGCAGCTTGGGGGGCATTCAGTACTTC; CDR3 protein: CASSLGGIQYF
V gene: TRBV28; J gene: TRBJ1-2; D gene: NA; clone size: NA; CDR3 DNA: TGTGCCAGCAGTTCCCCAGCGGCGGCTAACTATGGCTACACCTTC; CDR3 protein: CASSSPAAANYGYTF
V gene: TRBV7-6; J gene: TRBJ1-5; D gene: TRBD1; clone size: NA; CDR3 DNA: TGTGCCAGCAGCTCACTCCCGGGACAGGGGGCTCCAGGACAGCCCCAGCATTTT; CDR3 protein: CASSSLPGQGAPGQPQHF
V gene: TRBV28; J gene: TRBJ1-1; D gene: NA; clone size: NA; CDR3 DNA: TGTGCCAGCAGTTTGGGCAGATCACTGAACACTGAAGCTTTCTTT; CDR3 protein: CASSLGRSLNTEAFF
V gene: TRBV7-9; J gene: TRBJ2-2; D gene: TRBD2; clone size: NA; CDR3 DNA: TGTGCCAGCAGCTCCTCACAACTAGCGGGAGGGGTAGGCCGGGAGCTGTTTTTT; CDR3 protein: CASSSSQLAGGVGRELFF
V gene: TRBV7-8; J gene: TRBJ2-7; D gene: NA; clone size: few; CDR3 DNA: TGTGCCAGCAGCTTAGATGCCGGTCTCTACGAGCAGTACTTC; CDR3 protein: CASSLDAGLYEQYF
V gene: TRBV28; J gene: TRBJ2-3; D gene: NA; clone size: NA; CDR3 DNA: TGTGCCAGCAGTTTCGGGCAGAGCACAGATACGCAGTATTTT; CDR3 protein: CASSFGQSTDTQYF
V gene: TRBV9; J gene: TRBJ2-5; D gene: NA; clone size: NA; CDR3 DNA: TGTGCCAGCAGCGTAGGCTTAGGGCGGACCTACCAAGAGACCCAGTACTTC; CDR3 protein: CASSVGLGRTYQETQYF
V gene: TRBV29-1; J gene: TRBJ2-5; D gene: TRBD1; clone size: NA; CDR3 DNA: TGCAGCGTTGAGAGGACAGGGGGCGCGGGGGAGACCCAGTACTTC; CDR3 protein: CSVERTGGAGETQYF
V gene: TRBV7-3; J gene: TRBJ2-7; D gene: TRBD1; clone size: NA; CDR3 DNA: TGTGCCAGCAGCGCCACCGGGACAGGGGTGAGGCGGCAGTACTTC; CDR3 protein: CASSATGTGVRRQYF
V gene: TRBV7-9; J gene: TRBJ1-4; D gene: NA; clone size: NA; CDR3 DNA: TGTGCCAGCAGCTCGGGCAGTGTAGGTGGCGAAAAACTGTTTTTT; CDR3 protein: CASSSGSVGGEKLFF
V gene: TRBV7-8; J gene: TRBJ1-2; D gene: NA; clone size: NA; CDR3 DNA: TGTGCCAGCAGCTTAATTTCAGGAGACTATGGCTACACCTTC; CDR3 protein: CASSLISGDYGYTF
V gene: TRBV18; J gene: TRBJ2-5; D gene: NA; clone size: NA; CDR3 DNA: TGTGCCAGCTCACCAGCGCCACCTGTAGGACAAGAGACCCAGTACTTC; CDR3 protein: CASSPAPPVGQETQYF
V gene: TRBV9; J gene: TRBJ1-4; D gene: TRBD1; clone size: NA; CDR3 DNA: TGTGCCAGCAGCGTAGCCACAGGGGGCTTTGAAAAACTGTTTTTT; CDR3 protein: CASSVATGGFEKLFF
V gene: TRBV11-2; J gene: TRBJ2-2; D gene: TRBD2; clone size: NA; CDR3 DNA: TGTGCCAGCAGCTTAGGTTCAGGGACTAGCGCCGGGGAGCTGTTTTTT; CDR3 protein: CASSLGSGTSAGELFF
V gene: TRBV15; J gene: TRBJ2-5; D gene: NA; clone size: NA; CDR3 DNA: TGTGCCACCAGCGTGGCTGGAGAGACCCAGTACTTC; CDR3 protein: CATSVAGETQYF
V gene: TRBV5-6; J gene: TRBJ2-7; D gene: TRBD1; clone size: NA; CDR3 DNA: TGTGCCAGCAGCGCTTGGCAGTTACAGGGGGTCCACGAGCAGTACTTC; CDR3 protein: CASSAWQLQGVHEQYF
V gene: TRBV4-1; J gene: TRBJ2-1; D gene: TRBD1; clone size: once; CDR3 DNA: TGCGCCAGCAGCCAAGATCTTTGGTCTCCGGGACAGGGCGATGAGCAGTTCTTC; CDR3 protein: CASSQDLWSPGQGDEQFF
V gene: TRBV7-3; J gene: TRBJ2-7; D gene: NA; clone size: NA; CDR3 DNA: TGTGCCAGCAGCTTAACGGGCAGGGGATACGAGCAGTACTTC; CDR3 protein: CASSLTGRGYEQYF
V gene: TRBV4-1; J gene: TRBJ2-7; D gene: NA; clone size: NA; CDR3 DNA: TGCGCCAGCAGCCTCCGGGGGAATGGGGCAGGGGCGCACGAGCAGTACTTC; CDR3 protein: CASSLRGNGAGAHEQYF
V gene: TRBV5-4; J gene: TRBJ1-1; D gene: NA; clone size: NA; CDR3 DNA: TGTGCCAGCAGCTTAGGCGTAAGAAACACTGAAGCTTTCTTT; CDR3 protein: CASSLGVRNTEAFF
V gene: TRBV30; J gene: TRBJ1-2; D gene: TRBD1; clone size: NA; CDR3 DNA: TGTGCCTGGAGTGCCGAGAGACAGGGAAGTAAAAGTGGCTACACCTTC; CDR3 protein: CAWSAERQGSKSGYTF
V gene: TRBV30; J gene: TRBJ2-5; D gene: NA; clone size: once; CDR3 DNA: TGTGCCTGGAGTCTGACTAGAGAGACCCAGTACTTC; CDR3 protein: CAWSLTRETQYF
V gene: TRBV6-6; J gene: TRBJ2-1; D gene: NA; clone size: NA; CDR3 DNA: TGTGCCAGCAGTTACGGGCATCAGGGGAATGAGCAGTTCTTC; CDR3 protein: CASSYGHQGNEQFF
V gene: TRBV6-6; J gene: TRBJ1-3; D gene: TRBD1; clone size: NA; CDR3 DNA: TGTGCCAGCAGCACATACAGGGGCCGAAACACCATATATTTT; CDR3 protein: CASSTYRGRNTIYF
V gene: TRBV11-1; J gene: TRBJ2-3; D gene: NA; clone size: NA; CDR3 DNA: TGTGCCAGCAGCTTATCGTTTGCAACAGATACGCAGTATTTT; CDR3 protein: CASSLSFATDTQYF
V gene: TRBV4-1; J gene: TRBJ2-5; D gene: NA; clone size: NA; CDR3 DNA: TGCGCCAGCAGCCAAGGCCCCCCCCGCGGGAATGTAGAGACCCAGTACTTC; CDR3 protein: CASSQGPPRGNVETQYF
V gene: TRBV19; J gene: TRBJ1-5; D gene: NA; clone size: NA; CDR3 DNA: TGTGCCAGTAGGGCAGGGCCTTATAGCAATCAGCCCCAGCATTTT; CDR3 protein: CASRAGPYSNQPQHF
V gene: TRBV2; J gene: TRBJ2-7; D gene: TRBD1; clone size: NA; CDR3 DNA: TGTGCCAGCAGTGAAAGGGACAGGGATTTGGGGGAGCAGTACTTC; CDR3 protein: CASSERDRDLGEQYF
V gene: TRBV6-6; J gene: TRBJ2-1; D gene: TRBD2; clone size: many; CDR3 DNA: TGTGCCAGCAGTTACCGGGGGGGCTATGAGCAGTTCTTC; CDR3 protein: CASSYRGGYEQFF
V gene: TRBV5-1; J gene: TRBJ1-1; D gene: NA; clone size: NA; CDR3 DNA: TGCGCCAGCAGCTTACTTTTAGGGGACACTGAAGCTTTCTTT; CDR3 protein: CASSLLLGDTEAFF
V gene: TRBV4-1; J gene: TRBJ1-1; D gene: NA; clone size: NA; CDR3 DNA: TGCGCCAGCAGCCAACGGGGGTTGAACACTGAAGCTTTCTTT; CDR3 protein: CASSQRGLNTEAFF
V gene: TRBV28; J gene: TRBJ2-7; D gene: NA; clone size: NA; CDR3 DNA: TGTGCCAGCAGTTTAGTTGTAGGGCGGAGCGAGCAGTACTTC; CDR3 protein: CASSLVVGRSEQYF
V gene: TRBV19; J gene: TRBJ1-5; D gene: TRBD1; clone size: NA; CDR3 DNA: TGTGCCAGTAGTTCGACAGGGGGCTCGGTTCAGCCCCAGCATTTT; CDR3 protein: CASSSTGGSVQPQHF
V gene: TRBV2; J gene: TRBJ2-3; D gene: TRBD2; clone size: NA; CDR3 DNA: TGTGCCAGCAAAATGCTAGCGGGAGTAGTGTCAGATACGCAGTATTTT; CDR3 protein: CASKMLAGVVSDTQYF
V gene: TRBV4-2; J gene: TRBJ1-1; D gene: TRBD1; clone size: NA; CDR3 DNA: TGTGCCAGCAGCCCCTCGACAGGGACCGAAGCTTTCTTT; CDR3 protein: CASSPSTGTEAFF
V gene: TRBV11-2; J gene: TRBJ2-7; D gene: NA; clone size: NA; CDR3 DNA: TGTGCCAGCAGCTTAATCTACTCCGAGCAGTACTTC; CDR3 protein: CASSLIYSEQYF
V gene: TRBV7-2; J gene: TRBJ1-1; D gene: NA; clone size: NA; CDR3 DNA: TGTGCCAGCAGCTTCCAGGCGGGGAACACTGAAGCTTTCTTT; CDR3 protein: CASSFQAGNTEAFF
V gene: TRBV7-9; J gene: TRBJ2-5; D gene: TRBD1; clone size: NA; CDR3 DNA: TGTGCCAGCAGCCTCCGGACAGGCCAAGAGACCCAGTACTTC; CDR3 protein: CASSLRTGQETQYF